Sequencing of this T cell receptor (beta chain) was carried out in a study of cytomegalovirus exposure and HLA in healthy donors. At the level of the study: From HLA-typed donors, an early data release held tens of millions of unique TCRs.

Findings and limits, study-wide: Later analysis demonstrated an association between a missense DCLRE1C variant and TCR beta V- and J-gene trimming. HLA alleles were associated with 18,000 or so TCR beta sequences in a later analysis at 0.05 false discovery rate.

Each donor was nominally healthy when sampled (though unrecorded immune exposures were likely). CDR1 and CDR2 from the germline V gene are MNHEY and SVGAGI. This CDR3 contains 15 residues. The primer mix had 60 Vbeta and 13 Jbeta primers. Profiled with immunoSEQ multiplex PCR; TCRdb holds only in-frame clones, not every one. Among 100,000 to 150,000 clones listed, more than 75% were seen once. About this clone itself: Its antigen is currently unknown.

Sequenced material: PBMCs. The sequence derives from a woman aged 55-70 years in good health and CMV-seropositive. This sequence joins TRBV6-5 and TRBJ2-5; 9 nucleotides match TRBD1. TRBJ2-7 matches the DNA end more closely, so the J call is doubtful. The CDR3 here is CASSSKGTGRYEQYF. For the CDR3, the DNA is TGTGCCAGCAGCAGCAAGGGGACAGGGAGGTACGAGCAGTACTTC.